Following are 32 T cell receptor beta chains from one sample sequenced in a study of cytomegalovirus exposure and HLA in healthy donors. 13 Jbeta primers and 60 Vbeta primers were used for the PCR. Sequencing was performed with immunoSEQ multiplex PCR; in TCRdb, only in-frame clones are kept and a portion is missing. In the table there are 65,000 to 75,000 clones, under 85% of which are singletons. Source material: PBMCs. Every receptor here comes from a woman aged 60-75 years in good health and CMV-seropositive.

J is TRBJ2-3 and V is TRBV6-5, with TRBD2 identical over 10 bases. The CDR3 is 15 amino acids. Germline CDR1 MNHEY, CDR2 SVGAGI. Trimming cost V 8 bases and J 4 bases; bases outside gene matches: 9. DNA for the CDR3: TGTGCCAGCCGAGCCTGGACTAGCGGATCAGATACGCAGTATTTT. Protein sequence: CASRAWTSGSDTQYF.

This chain uses TRBV11-2 with TRBJ2-5; tentatively, D is TRBD2 (6 bases). The CDR3 runs to 15 residues. Germline lookup yields CDR1 SGHAT and CDR2 FQNNGV. Trimming took 5 bases from V and 4 from J, leaving 17 bases between them. Here the CDR3 DNA reads TGTGCCAGCAGCAAAACCGGGAGCCCCCCAGAGACCCAGTACTTC. Protein: CASSKTGSPPETQYF.

V gene TRBV9 combines with J gene TRBJ2-1; D is perhaps TRBD1 (5 bases). V gave up 1 base and J gave up 10 bases, with 6 bases separating them. Germline CDR1 is SGDLS and CDR2 is YYNGEE. The CDR3 extends over 11 amino acids. The CDR3 DNA is TGTGCCAGCAGCGTAAAGGGGGAGCAGTTCTTC. As protein: CASSVKGEQFF. The whole variable domain, remainder taken from reference TRBV9 and TRBJ2-1, is DSGVTQTPKHLITATGQRVTLRCSPRSGDLSVYWYQQSLDQGLQFLIQYYNGEERAKGNILERFSAQQFPDLHSELNLSSLELGDSALYFCASSVKGEQFFGPGTRLTVL.

This rearrangement joins TRBV6-5 to TRBJ1-4; TRBD1 might be the D (5 bases). Germline V lookup: CDR1 MNHEY, CDR2 SVGAGI. This CDR3 is built from 14 residues. Trimming removed 7 bases at V and 6 bases at J, with 15 bases between. The CDR3 nucleotides read TGTGCCAGCAAAAGGGACTCGGTTGATGAAAAACTGTTTTTT. It yields the protein CASKRDSVDEKLFF.

V usage is TRBV19 and J usage is TRBJ1-1, with unresolved D. Per the germline V gene, CDR1 is LNHDA and CDR2 is SQIVND (reference sequence). This CDR3 is built from 15 residues. Deletions cut 8 bases from V and 2 bases from J, with 18 bases between. CDR3 DNA: TGTGCCAGTCATACCGCGGGAGGGATAAACACTGAAGCTTTCTTT. Its translation is CASHTAGGINTEAFF.

Only one count was recorded for this clone. The chain has TRBV27 and TRBJ1-2; D unclear. This CDR3 comprises 16 residues. From germline, CDR1 is MNHEY and CDR2 SMNVEV (reference sequence). V lost 0 bases and J lost 6, with 17 bases in between. CDR3 residues: CASSLSMADYYDGYTF. The CDR3 coding sequence is TGTGCCAGCAGTTTATCTATGGCAGATTACTACGATGGCTACACCTTC.

The genes are TRBV27 and TRBJ2-3, with 10 bases that match TRBD2. The V gene end was trimmed by 5 bases and the J gene end by 3 bases; junction bases not matched to a gene: 2. Germline CDR1 reads MNHEY; CDR2 reads SMNVEV (reference sequence). The CDR3 is 14 amino acids. The CDR3 coding sequence is TGTGCCAGCAGTCTTAGCGGGAGGACAGATACGCAGTATTTT. Encoded protein: CASSLSGRTDTQYF.

This sequence joins TRBV5-1 and TRBJ1-2; TRBD1 is a possible D gene (5 bases). V was shortened by 5 bases and J by 8 bases, with 19 bases between the two germline ends. The CDR3 length is 14 residues. The germline V gene has CDR1 SGHRS and CDR2 YFSETQ. DNA for the CDR3: TGCGCCAGCAGGCTGGGTGCCAGGGAGGAGGGCTACACCTTC. This gives the protein CASRLGAREEGYTF.

This sequence joins TRBV5-4 and TRBJ2-7; 10 bases match TRBD2. Trimming cost V 4 bases and J 3 bases; bases outside gene matches: 13. Germline lookup yields CDR1 SGHNT and CDR2 YYREEE (reference sequence). The CDR3 extends over 17 amino acids. CDR3 loop: CASSRTYGTSANYEQYF. The CDR3 bases are TGTGCCAGCAGCCGGACCTATGGGACTAGCGCTAACTACGAGCAGTACTTC.

The rearrangement joins TRBV18 to TRBJ1-2, with 8 bases aligning to TRBD1. Trimming took 5 bases from V and 3 from J; bases not matched to a gene: 5. From germline, CDR1 is KGHSH and CDR2 LQKENI. The CDR3 length is 14 residues. CDR3 loop: CASSERTGHYGYTF. The CDR3, as DNA: TGTGCCAGCTCAGAAAGGACAGGGCACTATGGCTACACCTTC.

The rearrangement uses TRBV5-1 and TRBJ2-7; TRBD2 matches at 7 bases. There are 14 residues in the CDR3. Germline V CDR1 and CDR2: SGHRS, YFSETQ. With 3 bases clipped from V and 3 bases from J, the junction kept 6 bases outside the gene matches. The CDR3 reads CASSYMGGGYEQYF. CDR3 coding DNA: TGCGCCAGCAGCTACATGGGCGGGGGCTACGAGCAGTACTTC.

This rearrangement joins TRBV7-6 to TRBJ2-7; no definite D call. This CDR3 contains 13 residues. Germline lookup yields CDR1 SGHVS and CDR2 FNYEAQ. V was trimmed by 4 bases and J by 6 bases, leaving 13 bases between them. CDR3 sequence: CASSSSTRGEQYF. In DNA form, the CDR3 reads TGTGCCAGCAGCTCCTCCACCCGAGGCGAGCAGTACTTC.

V and J are TRBV5-1 and TRBJ2-5; D is undetermined. The V gene lost 1 base and the J gene lost 2 bases, with 9 bases spanning the gap. The CDR3 covers 14 residues. Germline lookup yields CDR1 SGHRS and CDR2 YFSETQ. The CDR3, as DNA: TGCGCCAGCAGCTTGAGTAGCCTTCAAGAGACCCAGTACTTC. Protein sequence: CASSLSSLQETQYF.

The V call is TRBV6-6, the J call TRBJ2-7; D call uncertain. CDR1 is MNHNY, CDR2 SVGAGI, per germline (reference sequence). The CDR3 extends over 14 amino acids. Trimming took off 7 bases at V and 1 base at J, with 14 bases between the two ends. CDR3 in amino acids: CASKVEASSYEQYF. The CDR3 DNA is TGTGCCAGCAAGGTGGAAGCGTCGTCCTACGAGCAGTACTTC.

V gene TRBV6-1 combines with J gene TRBJ1-1, with D perhaps TRBD1 (5 bases). Germline CDR1 is MNHNS and CDR2 is SASEGT. V was clipped by 3 bases and J by 7 bases, with 12 bases between them. The CDR3 consists of 13 residues. For the CDR3, the DNA is TGTGCCAGCAGTGATAAGGGGTGGGATGAAGCTTTCTTT. It translates to CASSDKGWDEAFF.

In this sample, this clone turned up a few times. The chain recombines TRBV6-1 with TRBJ1-1, with D tentatively TRBD1 (6 bases). The CDR3 sequence is 15 residues long. Germline CDR1 reads MNHNS; CDR2 reads SASEGT. Trimming stripped 2 bases from V and 3 bases from J, with 13 bases between. This chain's CDR3 is CASSEWGPGDTEAFF. As DNA, the CDR3 is TGTGCCAGCAGTGAATGGGGGCCAGGGGACACTGAAGCTTTCTTT.

This chain uses TRBV5-1 with TRBJ2-5; TRBD2 aligns across 10 bases. J gave up 5 bases and V 0 bases, and 4 bases lay outside the gene matches. CDR1 is SGHRS and CDR2 is YFSETQ in the germline V gene. The CDR3 extends over 15 amino acids. CDR3 in DNA: TGCGCCAGCAGCTTGGGCCTAGCGGGAGTTGAGACCCAGTACTTC. Its protein is CASSLGLAGVETQYF.

This clone was recorded once. This rearrangement joins TRBV5-6 to TRBJ2-2; maybe TRBD1 (5 bases). The V and J ends lost 0 bases and 4 bases respectively, with 10 bases between them. This CDR3 spans 15 amino acids. Looked up from germline, CDR1 is SGHDT and CDR2 is YYEEEE. CDR3 sequence: CASSLAVRGTGELFF. The CDR3 DNA follows: TGTGCCAGCAGCTTGGCAGTAAGGGGCACCGGGGAGCTGTTTTTT.

J is TRBJ2-3 and V is TRBV4-1, with TRBD2 matching over 9 bases. The CDR3 is made up of 16 amino acids. Germline CDR1 reads MGHRA; CDR2 reads YSYEKL. With 0 bases clipped from V and 4 bases from J, the junction kept 5 bases outside the gene matches. CDR3: CASSQDGLAGSDTQYF. The CDR3 DNA reads TGCGCCAGCAGCCAAGATGGGCTAGCGGGGTCAGATACGCAGTATTTT.

The genes are TRBV6-5 and TRBJ2-1, with TRBD2 matching over 9 bases. The CDR3 is 12 amino acids. Looked up from germline, CDR1 is MNHEY and CDR2 is SVGAGI. The J segment lost 9 bases and the V segment lost 6 bases, leaving 3 bases of the junction unmatched. This CDR3 is CASRRGGGEQFF. The CDR3 region has the DNA TGTGCCAGCAGGCGGGGGGGCGGTGAGCAGTTCTTC.

Comment on this clone: The junction departs from germline at one end; a sequencing error may be responsible. J is TRBJ2-3 and V is TRBV7-7; tentatively, D is TRBD2 (7 bases). Per the germline V gene, CDR1 is SSHAT and CDR2 is FNYEAQ (reference sequence). This CDR3 comprises 15 residues. The CDR3 protein is CASSLWGGSKDTQYF. Written as DNA, the CDR3 is TGTGCTAGCAGCTTATGGGGGGGCTCCAAAGATACGCAGTATTTT.

J is TRBJ1-1 and V is TRBV6-1, with D perhaps TRBD1 (5 bases). The germline CDR1 and CDR2 sequences are MNHNS and SASEGT. V lost 1 base and J 3 bases, leaving 15 bases between the germline ends. CDR3 length: 16 amino acids. CDR3: CASSEGAGLGYTEAFF. In nucleotides, the CDR3 is TGTGCCAGCAGTGAAGGGGCGGGGCTGGGTTACACTGAAGCTTTCTTT.

This clone has a handful of counts. The chain is built from TRBV6-1 and TRBJ1-3; 9 bases fit TRBD1. The CDR3 length is 15 residues. V was clipped by 6 bases and J by 4 bases; unmatched bases: 7. Germline V gene sequence: CDR1 MNHNS, CDR2 SASEGT. Here the CDR3 DNA reads TGTGCCAGCAGATCCACAGGGGGCGGCGGAAACACCATATATTTT. It encodes CASRSTGGGGNTIYF.

The V call is TRBV6-1, the J call TRBJ2-7, with no clear D. The CDR3 contains 15 residues. Trimming left V 5 bases short and J 0 bases short, with 14 bases between. From germline, CDR1 is MNHNS and CDR2 SASEGT. The CDR3 loop reads CASSLLSTSSYEQYF. The CDR3 DNA is TGTGCCAGCAGTCTTCTCTCAACCAGCTCCTACGAGCAGTACTTC.

CDR3 amino acids: CASSPADGRPQQFF. Written as DNA, the CDR3 is TGTGCCAGCTCACCCGCAGATGGGAGACCTCAGCAGTTCTTC. V is TRBV18 and J is TRBJ2-1, with D tentatively TRBD2 (5 bases). With 3 bases removed from V and 11 bases from J, the gap between germline ends came to 17 bases. CDR3 size: 14 residues. Per germline, CDR1 KGHSH and CDR2 LQKENI.

V is TRBV28 and J is TRBJ2-1; maybe TRBD2 (6 bases). Per the germline V gene, CDR1 is MDHEN and CDR2 is SYDVKM. The CDR3 contains 15 residues. V was clipped by 3 bases and J by 10 bases, with 19 bases between them. CDR3 bases: TGTGCCAGCAGTTTGCCGGGACGGGGAGGCCGAGAGCAGTTCTTC. As protein: CASSLPGRGGREQFF.

This clone was seen only a few times. This chain joins TRBV6-5 and TRBJ1-1; the D is unclear. Trimming stripped 5 bases from V and 2 bases from J, with 15 bases between. CDR3 length: 15 residues. The V gene's germline CDR1 is MNHEY and CDR2 SVGAGI. Here the CDR3 reads CASSARFLLNTEAFF. In nucleotides, the CDR3 is TGTGCCAGCAGTGCCAGATTCCTCCTTAACACTGAAGCTTTCTTT.

This clone has a handful of counts. This chain uses TRBV5-1 with TRBJ1-2; maybe TRBD1 (6 bases). The V end was cut by 0 bases, the J end by 11 bases, with 14 bases between. The CDR3 is 13 residues long. Looked up from germline, CDR1 is SGHRS and CDR2 is YFSETQ. This CDR3 is CASSLEQGLVYTF. The CDR3 DNA reads as TGCGCCAGCAGCTTGGAGCAGGGGCTAGTGTACACCTTC.

A few counts support this clone. V and J are TRBV5-1 and TRBJ2-2, with D perhaps TRBD2 (6 bases). The V gene lost 7 bases and the J gene lost 4 bases, with 11 bases spanning the gap. The V gene's germline CDR1 is SGHRS and CDR2 YFSETQ. The CDR3 has 13 amino acids. CDR3 bases: TGCGCCAGCCTGGGGGGACCCACCGGGGAGCTGTTTTTT. Translated, it gives CASLGGPTGELFF. Combining the CDR3 with reference TRBV5-1 and TRBJ2-2 gives the whole variable domain KAGVTQTPRYLIKTRGQQVTLSCSPISGHRSVSWYQQTPGQGLQFLFEYFSETQRNKGNFPGRFSGRQFSNSRSEMNVSTLELGDSALYLCASLGGPTGELFFGEGSRLTVL.

The V call is TRBV7-8, the J call TRBJ2-7; 9 bases fit TRBD1. V was pared by 4 bases and J by 4 bases, with 11 bases of the junction left unmatched. From germline, CDR1 is SGHVS and CDR2 FQNEAQ. CDR3 length: 16 residues. The CDR3 sequence: CASSSYSTGGSYEQYF. The CDR3 DNA follows: TGTGCCAGCAGCTCTTATTCCACAGGGGGCTCGTACGAGCAGTACTTC. The variable domain in full, with the rest retrieved from reference TRBV7-8 and TRBJ2-7, is GAGVSQSPRYKVAKRGQDVALRCDPISGHVSLFWYQQALGQGPEFLTYFQNEAQLDKSGLPSDRFFAERPEGSVSTLKIQRTQQEDSAVYLCASSSYSTGGSYEQYFGPGTRLTVT.

CDR3 coding DNA: TGTGCCAGCAGCTATTCCTCCCGGGACAGGGGAGGTGAAAAACTGTTTTTT. Protein sequence: CASSYSSRDRGGEKLFF. This chain links TRBV4-2 with TRBJ1-4; 10 bases are shared with TRBD1. The CDR3 spans 17 residues. Germline V gives CDR1 LGHNA, CDR2 YNFKEQ. After removal of 5 bases from V and 7 bases from J, the junction contained 13 bases not matched to a gene.

The chain carries TRBV6-6 and TRBJ1-2; the D gene is possibly TRBD1 (6 bases). There are 14 residues in the CDR3. Between the trimmed V and J ends, which lost 6 bases and 6 bases, there was a span of 17 bases. Germline V gene sequence: CDR1 MNHNY, CDR2 SVGAGI (reference sequence). Written as DNA, the CDR3 is TGTGCCAGCAGCTGGACAGCCGGTCTCGATGGCTACACCTTC. This encodes CASSWTAGLDGYTF.